Included here is one T cell receptor (beta chain) sequence, with context. The antigen remains undetermined. This CDR3 has 14 amino acids. V was cut by 1 base and J by 13 bases, with 14 bases left in between. Germline V gives CDR1 LGHDT, CDR2 YNNKEL (reference sequence). Unique molecular identifiers were present on the cDNA, which also gained a universal primer site by template switching. One entry per CDR3 protein results from TCRdb running MiXCR on the 5' RACE reads. This sample has approximately 620,000 distinct CDR3 sequences, with 8.6% found just once. The data stem from a study of identical twins. Study-level results: Fewer insertions marked abundant cord blood beta clonotypes; young adult naive trended weakly, memory not at all. For zero-insertion analyses, partial confounding could come from invariant MAIT and iNKT cells.

These records were also assigned to another study, of yellow fever vaccine responses in identical twins. That study reports: Twins' vaccine T cell responses reportedly seemed partly convergent and partly personalized.

The sequenced material came from PBMCs. The chain recombines TRBV3-1 with TRBJ1-6; possible D gene TRBD1, 6 bases. This TCR came from a woman aged 18-29 years in good health. CDR3 sequence (DNA): TGTGCCAGCAGCCAAGCCAGGGGCCTCTCGCCCCTCCACTTT. It encodes CASSQARGLSPLHF.